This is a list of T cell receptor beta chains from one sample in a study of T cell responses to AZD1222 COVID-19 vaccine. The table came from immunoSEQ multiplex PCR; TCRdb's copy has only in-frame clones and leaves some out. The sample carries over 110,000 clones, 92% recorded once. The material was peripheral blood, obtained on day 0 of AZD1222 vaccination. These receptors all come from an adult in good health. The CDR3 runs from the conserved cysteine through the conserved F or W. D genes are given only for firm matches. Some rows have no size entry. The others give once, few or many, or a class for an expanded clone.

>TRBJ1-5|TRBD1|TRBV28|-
TGTGCCAGCAGTTTCGGGACAGGGGGCTATCAGCCCCAGCATTTT
CASSFGTGGYQPQHF
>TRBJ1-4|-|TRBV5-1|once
TGCGCCAGCAGAACAGCTAGTAATGAAAAACTGTTTTTT
CASRTASNEKLFF
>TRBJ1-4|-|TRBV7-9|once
TGTGCCAGCAGGTTCCATAGTAATGAAAAACTGTTTTTT
CASRFHSNEKLFF
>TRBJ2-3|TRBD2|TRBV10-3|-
TGTGCCATCACCGGACTAGCGGGGGACACAGATACGCAGTATTTT
CAITGLAGDTDTQYF
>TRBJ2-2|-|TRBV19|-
TGTGCCAGTAGGAAACAGGGTACCACCGGGGAGCTGTTTTTT
CASRKQGTTGELFF
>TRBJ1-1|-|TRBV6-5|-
TGTGCCAGCTACCGCGGGGGGCGACGGAACACTGAAGCTTTCTTT
CASYRGGRRNTEAFF
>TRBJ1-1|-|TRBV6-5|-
TGTGCCAGCAGTTACGGGAGGACAGTCGAAGCTTTCTTT
CASSYGRTVEAFF
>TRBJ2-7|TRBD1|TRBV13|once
TGTGCCAGCAGCGGACAGGGTCGACACGAGCAGTACTTC
CASSGQGRHEQYF
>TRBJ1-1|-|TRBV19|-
TGTGCCAGTAGTATAGTACAGGACACTGAAGCTTTCTTT
CASSIVQDTEAFF
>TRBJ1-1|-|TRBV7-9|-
TGTGCCAGCAGCGTACAGGGTCAAACTGAAGCTTTCTTT
CASSVQGQTEAFF
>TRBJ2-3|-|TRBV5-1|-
TGCGCCAGCAGCTCTCAGGTCGGATCAGATACGCAGTATTTT
CASSSQVGSDTQYF
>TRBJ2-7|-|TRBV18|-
TGTGCCAGCTCAGGAGGACAGTTATCGATCTCCTACGAGCAGTACTTC
CASSGGQLSISYEQYF
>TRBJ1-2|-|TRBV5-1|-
TGCGCCAGCAGCTTGTTTGGCGGAACAGCCGTATCCTCTAACTATGGCCACACCTTC
CASSLFGGTAVSSNYGHTF
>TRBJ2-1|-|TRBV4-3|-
TGCGCCAGCAGCCTCGGCAAGAGGGAGGCCTACAATGAGCAGTTCTTC
CASSLGKREAYNEQFF
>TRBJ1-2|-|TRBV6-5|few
TGTGCCAGCTACAATCTAAGAGTCTATGGCTACACCTTC
CASYNLRVYGYTF
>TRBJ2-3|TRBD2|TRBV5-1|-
TGCGCCAGCAGCCCGGGGAGCGGGAGGGCGACAGATACGCAGTATTTT
CASSPGSGRATDTQYF
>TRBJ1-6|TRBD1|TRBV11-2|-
TGTGCCAGCAGCTTAGTGGCAGGGGGCTATAATTCACCCCTCCACTTT
CASSLVAGGYNSPLHF
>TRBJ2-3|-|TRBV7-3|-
TGTGCCAGCAGCTTAACACCAGGGAATTTAGCTACAGATACGCAGTATTTT
CASSLTPGNLATDTQYF
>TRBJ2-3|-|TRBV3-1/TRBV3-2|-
TGTGCCAGCAGCCACCAACTAGCCTTCTATTTT
CASSHQLAFYF
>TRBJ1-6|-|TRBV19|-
TGTGCCAGTAGTACGAGGAGGGGTACGAATTCACCCCTCCACTTT
CASSTRRGTNSPLHF
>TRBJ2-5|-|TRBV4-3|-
TGCGCCAGCAGCCCAAAGCGGGACAGTCTTCAAGAGACCCAGTACTTC
CASSPKRDSLQETQYF
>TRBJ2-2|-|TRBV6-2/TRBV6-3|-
TGTGCCAGCAGTTACGAGAGGGCCGGGGAGCTGTTTTTT
CASSYERAGELFF
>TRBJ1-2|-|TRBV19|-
TGTGCCGCCCATGGGGAGGTCGGTTATGGCTACACCTTC
CAAHGEVGYGYTF
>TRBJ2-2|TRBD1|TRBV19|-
TGTGCCAGTAGTTCAAGGACAGGGGGGAGGAACACCGGGGAGCTGTTTTTT
CASSSRTGGRNTGELFF
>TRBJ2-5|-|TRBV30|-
TGTGCCTGGAGTGTACCAGAGACCCAGTACTTC
CAWSVPETQYF
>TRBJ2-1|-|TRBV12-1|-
TGTGCCAGCAGCTTTGTGGTAGGGTCGTCCAATGAGCAGTTCTTC
CASSFVVGSSNEQFF
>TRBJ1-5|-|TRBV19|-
TGTGCCAGCGGACACGGGGGCAATCAGCCCCAGCATTTT
CASGHGGNQPQHF
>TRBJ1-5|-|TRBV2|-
TGTGCCAGCAGTGAATATAGGCAGGTTAGCAATCAGCCCCAGCATTTT
CASSEYRQVSNQPQHF
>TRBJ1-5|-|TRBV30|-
TGTGCCTGGTCAAGGGGTAGCAATCAGCCCCAGCATTTT
CAWSRGSNQPQHF
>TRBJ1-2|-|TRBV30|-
TGTGCCTGGAGTCTCGGGACTGCCTATGGCTACACCTTC
CAWSLGTAYGYTF
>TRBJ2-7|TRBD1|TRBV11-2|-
TGTGCCAGCAGCTTAGGGACAGGGGGGTACGAGCAGTACTTC
CASSLGTGGYEQYF
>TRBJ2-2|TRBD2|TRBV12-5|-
TGTGCTAGTTCTGGGCTAGCGGAGTTCGACGGGGAGCTGTTTTTT
CASSGLAEFDGELFF
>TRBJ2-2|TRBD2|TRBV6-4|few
TGTGCCAGCAGTGAGTCTAGCGGGAGCACCGGGGAGCTGTTTTTT
CASSESSGSTGELFF
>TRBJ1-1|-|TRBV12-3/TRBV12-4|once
TGTGCCAGCAGCAATCATCCCCGCACTGAAGCTTTCTTT
CASSNHPRTEAFF
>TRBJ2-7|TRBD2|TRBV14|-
TGTGCCAGCAGCCACATAGCGGGTGGCTACGAGCAGTACTTC
CASSHIAGGYEQYF
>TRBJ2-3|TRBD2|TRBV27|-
TGTGCCAGCAGTTTAAGGAAGGGCCTAGCGGGAGGGCGGACAGATACGCAGTATTTT
CASSLRKGLAGGRTDTQYF
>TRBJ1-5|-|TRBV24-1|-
TGTGCCACCAGTGTAGGCAGCGGCAATCAGCCCCAGCATTTT
CATSVGSGNQPQHF
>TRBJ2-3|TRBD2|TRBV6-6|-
TGTGCCAGCAACGAGCGGGAGACAGATACGCAGTATTTT
CASNERETDTQYF
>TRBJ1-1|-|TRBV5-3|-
TGTGCCAGAAGCTTTAACGGGGAAGCTTTCTTT
CARSFNGEAFF
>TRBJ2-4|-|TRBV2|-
TGTGCCGCCACCGTGGGTATGGGGGACATTCAGTACTTC
CAATVGMGDIQYF
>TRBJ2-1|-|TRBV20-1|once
TGCAGTGCCGGAGAGGTCGATGAGCAGTTCTTC
CSAGEVDEQFF
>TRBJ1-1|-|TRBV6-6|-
TGTGCCAGCAGTCCCAGGGGACCGCTCCCTCTGACCACTGAAGCTTTCTTT
CASSPRGPLPLTTEAFF
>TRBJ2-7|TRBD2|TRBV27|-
TGTGCCAGCAGTCCTACGGGGCGCGCGGGAGGGCCCTCCGAGCAGTACTTC
CASSPTGRAGGPSEQYF
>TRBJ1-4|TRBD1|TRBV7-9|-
TGTGCCAGCAGCCCAACGGCAGGGGGCGAAAAACTGTTTTTT
CASSPTAGGEKLFF
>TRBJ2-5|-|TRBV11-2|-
TGTGCCAGCAGCTTCTCGAGGCAGGAGACCCAGTACTTC
CASSFSRQETQYF
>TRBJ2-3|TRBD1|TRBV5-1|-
TGCGCCAGCAGCCCTGGGACAGCGACCACAGATACGCAGTATTTT
CASSPGTATTDTQYF
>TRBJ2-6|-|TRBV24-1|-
TGTGCCACCAGTGATCAGGGTTTTGGGGCCAACGTCCTGACTTTC
CATSDQGFGANVLTF
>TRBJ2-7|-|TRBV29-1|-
TGCAGCGTACCCACTGAGGGGAGCTACGAGCAGTACTTC
CSVPTEGSYEQYF
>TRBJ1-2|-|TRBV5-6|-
TGTGCCAGCAGGGACAAAGCGTTTGGGAACTATGGCTACACCTTC
CASRDKAFGNYGYTF
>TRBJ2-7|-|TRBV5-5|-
TGTGCCAGCAGCTTGGAAGTCGGTAAAAAAGACTTC
CASSLEVGKKDF
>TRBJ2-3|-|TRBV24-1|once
TGTGCCACCAGTGATTTGACCGGACGATGGCCAGATACGCAGTATTTT
CATSDLTGRWPDTQYF
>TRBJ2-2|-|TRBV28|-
TGTGCCAGCAACACTGGACCGGGCGCTGGGGAGCTGTTTTTT
CASNTGPGAGELFF
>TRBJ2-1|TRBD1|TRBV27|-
TGTGCCAGCAGTCCTATAGGGGGCCGGCGCCTGTACAATGAGCAGTTCTTC
CASSPIGGRRLYNEQFF
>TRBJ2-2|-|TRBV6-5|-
TGTGCCAGCAGTTACTCGAAGGGGTTCGGGGAGCTGTTTTTT
CASSYSKGFGELFF
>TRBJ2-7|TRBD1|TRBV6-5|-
TGTGCCAGCAGGACCAGGGACAGCTACTACGAGCAGTACTTC
CASRTRDSYYEQYF
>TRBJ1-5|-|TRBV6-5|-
TGTGCCAGCAGACCGCCAGGGCCTAGCAATCAGCCCCAGCATTTT
CASRPPGPSNQPQHF
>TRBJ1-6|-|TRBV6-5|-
TGTGCCAGCAGTCGACAGCCGTTTAATTCACCCCTCCACTTT
CASSRQPFNSPLHF
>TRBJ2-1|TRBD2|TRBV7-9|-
TGTGCCAGCAGCTTAGGCCCTAGCGGACTCTCCTACAATGAGCAGTTCTTC
CASSLGPSGLSYNEQFF
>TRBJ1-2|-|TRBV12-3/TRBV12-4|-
TGTGCCAGCAGTTTGTACGGGGGCGGCTACACCTTC
CASSLYGGGYTF
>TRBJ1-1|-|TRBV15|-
TGTGCCACCAGCAGAGAAGCGACGGTGAACACTGAAGCTTTCTTT
CATSREATVNTEAFF